This T cell receptor (beta chain) was sequenced during a study of control samples from healthy donors and cancer patients. Produced via immunoSEQ multiplex PCR; TCRdb's table is partial and in-frame only. The sample includes about 130,000 clones, 85% to 95% of them seen just once. The table lists this clone with a few counts. The CDR3 sequence is 13 residues long. Trimming took off 2 bases at V and 6 bases at J, with 11 bases between the two ends. In germline, CDR1 is MNHEY, CDR2 SMNVEV (reference sequence). The sequencing input was PBMCs. The chain has TRBV27 and TRBJ2-7; maybe TRBD2 (7 bases). This sequence was found in a man at least 80 years old with head and neck cancer. In DNA, the CDR3 is TGTGCCAGCAGTTTACTTAGGGGGGGCGAGCAGTACTTC. Translation: CASSLLRGGEQYF.